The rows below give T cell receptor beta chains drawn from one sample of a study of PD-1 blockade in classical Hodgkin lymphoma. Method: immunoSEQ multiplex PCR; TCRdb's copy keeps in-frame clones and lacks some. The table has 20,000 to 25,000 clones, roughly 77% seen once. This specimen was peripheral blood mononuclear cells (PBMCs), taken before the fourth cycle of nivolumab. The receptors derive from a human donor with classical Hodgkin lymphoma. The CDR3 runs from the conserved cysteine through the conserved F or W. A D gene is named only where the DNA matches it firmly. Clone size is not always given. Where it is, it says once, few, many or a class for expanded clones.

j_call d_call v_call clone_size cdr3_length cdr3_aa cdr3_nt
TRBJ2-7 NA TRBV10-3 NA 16 CAISFSDTGSSYEQYF TGTGCCATCAGCTTTTCAGACACAGGGAGCTCCTACGAGCAGTACTTC
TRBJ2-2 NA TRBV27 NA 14 CASSFQGNTGELFF TGTGCCAGCAGTTTCCAGGGGAACACCGGGGAGCTGTTTTTT
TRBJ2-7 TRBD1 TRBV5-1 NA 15 CASSFEGASSYEQYF TGCGCCAGCAGCTTTGAGGGGGCCAGCTCCTACGAGCAGTACTTC
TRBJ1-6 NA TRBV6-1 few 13 CASSDLTNSPLHF TGTGCCAGCAGTGACCTGACCAATTCACCCCTCCACTTT
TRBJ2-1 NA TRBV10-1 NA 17 CASSESLGGLKNNEQFF TGCGCCAGCAGTGAGTCGTTGGGAGGTCTGAAGAACAATGAGCAGTTCTTC
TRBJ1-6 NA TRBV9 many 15 CASSEVGGARSPLHF TGTGCCAGCAGCGAGGTGGGGGGCGCGAGGTCACCCCTCCACTTT
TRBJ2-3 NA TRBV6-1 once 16 CASSGREGEVRDTQYF TGTGCCAGCAGTGGACGTGAGGGAGAAGTTAGGGATACGCAGTATTTT
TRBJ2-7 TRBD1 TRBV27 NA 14 CASVKRQGAYEQYF TGTGCCAGCGTCAAAAGACAGGGGGCATACGAGCAGTACTTC
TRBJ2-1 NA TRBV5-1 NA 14 CASSLMTDGNEQFF TGCGCCAGCAGCTTAATGACGGACGGCAATGAGCAGTTCTTC
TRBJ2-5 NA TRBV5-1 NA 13 CASSFRGWETQYF TGCGCCAGCAGCTTCAGGGGTTGGGAGACCCAGTACTTC
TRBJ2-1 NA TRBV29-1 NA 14 CSVEGKTPPIEQFF TGCAGCGTGGAGGGTAAAACCCCCCCTATTGAGCAGTTCTTC
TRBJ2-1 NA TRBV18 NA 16 CASSSLQRSSYNEQFF TGTGCCAGCTCATCCTTACAAAGAAGCTCCTACAATGAGCAGTTCTTC
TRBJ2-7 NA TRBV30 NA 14 CAWISSDSSYEQYF TGTGCCTGGATTTCTTCCGATAGCTCCTACGAGCAGTACTTC
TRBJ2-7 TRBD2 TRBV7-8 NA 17 CASSPGRTSGTPREQYF TGTGCCAGCAGCCCGGGGCGGACTAGCGGGACCCCTCGCGAGCAGTACTTC
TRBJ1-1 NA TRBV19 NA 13 CATLQGGGTEAFF TGTGCCACCCTACAGGGCGGGGGCACTGAAGCTTTCTTT
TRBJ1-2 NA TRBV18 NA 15 CASRHGGADNYGYTF TGTGCCAGCCGACATGGGGGGGCGGATAACTATGGCTACACCTTC
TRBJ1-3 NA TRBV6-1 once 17 CASSEALPRASGNTIYF TGTGCCAGCAGTGAAGCGCTTCCCAGGGCCTCTGGAAACACCATATATTTT
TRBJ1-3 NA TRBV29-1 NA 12 CSAETSGNTIYF TGCAGCGCCGAGACCTCTGGAAACACCATATATTTT
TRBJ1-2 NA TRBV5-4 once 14 CASRRAGRIDGYTF TGTGCCAGCAGGCGAGCGGGGAGGATAGATGGCTACACCTTC
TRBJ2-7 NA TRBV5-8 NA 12 CASSRGLYEQYF TGTGCCAGCAGCCGTGGACTCTACGAGCAGTACTTC
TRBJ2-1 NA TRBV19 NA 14 CASSISPPGGEQFF TGTGCCAGTAGTATATCCCCTCCCGGGGGTGAGCAGTTCTTC
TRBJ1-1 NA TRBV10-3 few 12 CATNRGDTEAFF TGTGCCACCAACCGGGGAGACACTGAAGCTTTCTTT
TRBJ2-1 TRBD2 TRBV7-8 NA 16 CASSPLGLALYNEQFF TGTGCCAGCAGCCCGTTGGGACTAGCCCTCTACAATGAGCAGTTCTTC
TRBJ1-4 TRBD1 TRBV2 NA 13 CAIPGQTNEKLFF TGTGCCATCCCGGGACAGACTAATGAAAAACTGTTTTTT
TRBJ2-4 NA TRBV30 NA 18 CAWSKASPREPFANIQYF TGTGCCTGGAGTAAAGCCTCACCAAGGGAACCTTTCGCAAACATTCAGTACTTC
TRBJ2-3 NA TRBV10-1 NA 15 CASSESAGPGDTQYF TGCGCCAGCAGTGAGTCGGCGGGACCAGGGGATACGCAGTATTTT
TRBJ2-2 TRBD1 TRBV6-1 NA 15 CASSRDRGNTGELFF TGTGCCAGCAGTAGAGACAGGGGAAACACCGGGGAGCTGTTTTTT
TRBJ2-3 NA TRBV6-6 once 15 CASSYSAGISDTQYF TGTGCCAGCAGTTACTCCGCGGGGATATCAGATACGCAGTATTTT
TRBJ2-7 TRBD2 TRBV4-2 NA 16 CASSQSGTSSTYEQYF TGTGCCAGCAGCCAATCCGGGACTAGCAGTACCTACGAGCAGTACTTC
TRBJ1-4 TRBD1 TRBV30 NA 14 CAWSRQGANEKLFF TGTGCCTGGAGTCGACAGGGCGCTAATGAAAAACTGTTTTTT
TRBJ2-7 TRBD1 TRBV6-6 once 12 CASTGQGYEQYF TGTGCCAGCACAGGACAGGGCTACGAGCAGTACTTC
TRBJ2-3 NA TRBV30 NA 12 CAWSFGSDTQYF TGTGCCTGGAGTTTCGGCTCAGATACGCAGTATTTT
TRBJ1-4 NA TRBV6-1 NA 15 CASSEDGPGNEKLFF TGTGCCAGCAGTGAAGATGGGCCGGGAAATGAAAAACTGTTTTTT